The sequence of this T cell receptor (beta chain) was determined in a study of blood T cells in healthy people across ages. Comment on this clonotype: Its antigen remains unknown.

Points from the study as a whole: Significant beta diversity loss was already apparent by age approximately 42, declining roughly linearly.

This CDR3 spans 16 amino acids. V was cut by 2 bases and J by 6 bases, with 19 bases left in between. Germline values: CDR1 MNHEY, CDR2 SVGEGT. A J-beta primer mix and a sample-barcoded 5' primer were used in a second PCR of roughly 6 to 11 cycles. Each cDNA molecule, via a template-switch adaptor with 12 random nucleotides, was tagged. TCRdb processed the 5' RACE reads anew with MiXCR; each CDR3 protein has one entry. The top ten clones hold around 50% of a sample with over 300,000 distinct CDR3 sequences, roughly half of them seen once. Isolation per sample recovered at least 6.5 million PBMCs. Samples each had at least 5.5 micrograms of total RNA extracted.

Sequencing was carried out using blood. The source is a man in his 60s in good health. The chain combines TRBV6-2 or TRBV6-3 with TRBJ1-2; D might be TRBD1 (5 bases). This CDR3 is CASSYRVGQPKHGYTF. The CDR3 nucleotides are TGTGCCAGCAGTTACAGGGTCGGACAACCAAAGCATGGCTACACCTTC.